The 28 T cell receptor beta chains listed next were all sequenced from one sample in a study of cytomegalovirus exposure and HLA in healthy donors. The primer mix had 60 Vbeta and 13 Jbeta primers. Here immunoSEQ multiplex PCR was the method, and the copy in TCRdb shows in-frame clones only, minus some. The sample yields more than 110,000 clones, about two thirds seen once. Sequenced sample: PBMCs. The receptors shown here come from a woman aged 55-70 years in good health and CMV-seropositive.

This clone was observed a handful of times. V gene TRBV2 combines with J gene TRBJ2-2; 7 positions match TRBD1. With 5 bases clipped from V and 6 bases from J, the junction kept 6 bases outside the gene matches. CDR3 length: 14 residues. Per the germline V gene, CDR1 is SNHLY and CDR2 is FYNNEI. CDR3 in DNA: TGTGCCAGCAGTCAAGGGACAGTCGCCGGGGAGCTGTTTTTT. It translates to CASSQGTVAGELFF.

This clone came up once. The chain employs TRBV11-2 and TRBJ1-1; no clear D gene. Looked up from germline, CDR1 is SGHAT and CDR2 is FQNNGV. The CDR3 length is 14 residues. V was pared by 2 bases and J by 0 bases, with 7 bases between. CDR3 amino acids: CASSLTGMNTEAFF. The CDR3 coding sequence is TGTGCCAGCAGCTTAACGGGGATGAACACTGAAGCTTTCTTT.

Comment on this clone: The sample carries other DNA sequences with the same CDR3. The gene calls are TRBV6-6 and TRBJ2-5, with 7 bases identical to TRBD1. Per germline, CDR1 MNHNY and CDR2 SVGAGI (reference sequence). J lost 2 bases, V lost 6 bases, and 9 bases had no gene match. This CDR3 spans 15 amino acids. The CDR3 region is CASRPLAGGQETQYF. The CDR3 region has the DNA TGTGCCAGCAGGCCTCTTGCAGGGGGTCAAGAGACCCAGTACTTC.

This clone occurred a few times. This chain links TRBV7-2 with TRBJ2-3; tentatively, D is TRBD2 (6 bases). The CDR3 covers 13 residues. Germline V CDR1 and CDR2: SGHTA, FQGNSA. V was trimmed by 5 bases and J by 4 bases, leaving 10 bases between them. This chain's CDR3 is CASSAPSADTQYF. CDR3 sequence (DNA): TGTGCCAGCAGCGCTCCTAGCGCAGATACGCAGTATTTT.

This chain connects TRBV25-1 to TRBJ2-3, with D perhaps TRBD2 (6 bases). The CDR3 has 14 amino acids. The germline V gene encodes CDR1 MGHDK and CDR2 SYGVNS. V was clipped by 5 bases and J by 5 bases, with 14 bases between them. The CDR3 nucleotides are TGTGCCAGCAGTCTGACCGGGAGCGTAGATACGCAGTATTTT. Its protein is CASSLTGSVDTQYF.

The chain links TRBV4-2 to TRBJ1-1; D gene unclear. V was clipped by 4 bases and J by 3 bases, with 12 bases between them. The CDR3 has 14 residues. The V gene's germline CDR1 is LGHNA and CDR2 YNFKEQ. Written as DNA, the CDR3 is TGTGCCAGCAGCCCGGAACGGGGAGACACTGAAGCTTTCTTT. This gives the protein CASSPERGDTEAFF.

CDR3 protein: CASTPRGAANTGELFF. DNA of the CDR3: TGCGCCAGCACCCCAAGAGGAGCGGCGAACACCGGGGAGCTGTTTTTT. This chain connects TRBV4-1 to TRBJ2-2, with D possibly matching TRBD2 (5 bases). V gave up 7 bases and J gave up 0 bases, with 15 bases separating them. Germline-derived CDR1 and CDR2 are MGHRA and YSYEKL. CDR3 length: 16 amino acids.

The CDR3 loop reads CASSGSRNQPQHF. CDR3 sequence (DNA): TGTGCCAGCAGTGGGTCCAGGAATCAGCCCCAGCATTTT. The V and J genes are TRBV2 and TRBJ1-5, with D unclear. Trimming removed 4 bases at V and 4 bases at J, with 8 bases between. The germline CDR1 and CDR2 sequences are SNHLY and FYNNEI. The CDR3 runs to 13 residues. The complete variable domain, with remaining parts taken from reference TRBV2 and TRBJ1-5, reads EPEVTQTPSHQVTQMGQEVILRCVPISNHLYFYWYRQILGQKVEFLVSFYNNEISEKSEIFDDQFSVERPDGSNFTLKIRSTKLEDSAMYFCASSGSRNQPQHFGDGTRLSIL.

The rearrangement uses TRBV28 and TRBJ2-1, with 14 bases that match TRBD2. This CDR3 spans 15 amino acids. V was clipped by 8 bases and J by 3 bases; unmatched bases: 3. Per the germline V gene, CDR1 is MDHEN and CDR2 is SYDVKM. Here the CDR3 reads CASGTSGSIYNEQFF. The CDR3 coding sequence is TGTGCCAGCGGGACTAGCGGGAGTATCTACAATGAGCAGTTCTTC.

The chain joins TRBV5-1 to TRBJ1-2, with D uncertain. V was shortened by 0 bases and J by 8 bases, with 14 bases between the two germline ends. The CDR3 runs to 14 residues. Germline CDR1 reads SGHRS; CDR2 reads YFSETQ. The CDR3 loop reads CASSLDPGMRGYTF. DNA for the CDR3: TGCGCCAGCAGCTTGGATCCGGGTATGAGGGGCTACACCTTC. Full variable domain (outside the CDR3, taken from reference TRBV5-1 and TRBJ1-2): KAGVTQTPRYLIKTRGQQVTLSCSPISGHRSVSWYQQTPGQGLQFLFEYFSETQRNKGNFPGRFSGRQFSNSRSEMNVSTLELGDSALYLCASSLDPGMRGYTFGSGTRLTVV.

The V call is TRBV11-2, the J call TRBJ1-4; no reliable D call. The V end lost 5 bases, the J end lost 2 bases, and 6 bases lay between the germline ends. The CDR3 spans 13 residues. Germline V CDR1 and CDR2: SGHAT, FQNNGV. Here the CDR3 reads CASSPGTNEKLFF. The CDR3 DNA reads TGTGCCAGCAGCCCCGGGACTAATGAAAAACTGTTTTTT.

The chain's CDR3 is CASPLRVPDREPQHF. In DNA, the CDR3 is TGTGCCTCCCCCCTACGGGTTCCCGACCGGGAGCCCCAGCATTTT. The V gene is TRBV19, the J gene TRBJ1-5; D uncertain. The length of the CDR3 is 15 residues. CDR1 and CDR2 from the germline V gene are LNHDA and SQIVND (reference sequence). The ends were cut back, 11 bases at V and 8 bases at J, with 25 bases in the middle. Complete variable domain (other parts from reference TRBV19 and TRBJ1-5): DGGITQSPKYLFRKEGQNVTLSCEQNLNHDAMYWYRQDPGQGLRLIYYSQIVNDFQKGDIAEGYSVSREKKESFPLTVTSAQKNPTAFYLCASPLRVPDREPQHFGDGTRLSIL.

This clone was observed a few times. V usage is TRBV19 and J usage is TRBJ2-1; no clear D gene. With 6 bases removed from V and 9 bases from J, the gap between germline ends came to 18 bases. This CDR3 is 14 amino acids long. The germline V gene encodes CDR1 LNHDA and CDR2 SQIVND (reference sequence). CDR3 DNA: TGTGCCAGTAGCGAGCTCCGCGACTTCGGTGAGCAGTTCTTC. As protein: CASSELRDFGEQFF.

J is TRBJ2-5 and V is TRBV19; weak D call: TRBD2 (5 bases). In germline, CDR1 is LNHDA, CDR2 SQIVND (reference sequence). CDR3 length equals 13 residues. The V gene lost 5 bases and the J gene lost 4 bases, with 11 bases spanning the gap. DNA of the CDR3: TGTGCCAGTAGTCTCCTAGAGGGAGAGACCCAGTACTTC. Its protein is CASSLLEGETQYF. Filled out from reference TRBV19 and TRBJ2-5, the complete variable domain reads DGGITQSPKYLFRKEGQNVTLSCEQNLNHDAMYWYRQDPGQGLRLIYYSQIVNDFQKGDIAEGYSVSREKKESFPLTVTSAQKNPTAFYLCASSLLEGETQYFGPGTRLLVL.

CDR3 sequence: CASSLASGNTGELFF. The DNA for the CDR3 is TGTGCCAGCAGCTTAGCTAGCGGGAACACCGGGGAGCTGTTTTTT. This chain connects TRBV7-9 to TRBJ2-2, with D tentatively TRBD2 (6 bases). CDR1 and CDR2 from the germline V gene are SEHNR and FQNEAQ (reference sequence). CDR3 length: 15 residues. V gave up 0 bases and J gave up 1 base, with 6 bases separating them.

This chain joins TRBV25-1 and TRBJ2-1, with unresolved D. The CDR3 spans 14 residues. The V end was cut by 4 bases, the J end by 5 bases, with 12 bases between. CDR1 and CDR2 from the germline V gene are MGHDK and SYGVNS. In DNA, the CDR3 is TGTGCCAGCAGTGCCCTAGTATCTAACAATGAGCAGTTCTTC. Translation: CASSALVSNNEQFF.

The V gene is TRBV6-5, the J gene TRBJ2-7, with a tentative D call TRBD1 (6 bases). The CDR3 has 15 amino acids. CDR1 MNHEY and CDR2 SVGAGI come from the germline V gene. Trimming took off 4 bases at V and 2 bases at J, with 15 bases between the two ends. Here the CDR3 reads CASSLTRTVPYEQYF. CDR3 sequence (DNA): TGTGCCAGCAGTTTAACCCGGACAGTACCCTACGAGCAGTACTTC.

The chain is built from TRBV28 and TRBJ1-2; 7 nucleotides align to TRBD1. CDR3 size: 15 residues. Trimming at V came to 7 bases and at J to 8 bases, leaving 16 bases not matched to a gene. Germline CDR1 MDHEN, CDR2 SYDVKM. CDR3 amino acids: CASTPGGTALRGYTF. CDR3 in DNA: TGTGCCAGCACCCCGGGGGGGACAGCCCTTAGAGGCTACACCTTC.

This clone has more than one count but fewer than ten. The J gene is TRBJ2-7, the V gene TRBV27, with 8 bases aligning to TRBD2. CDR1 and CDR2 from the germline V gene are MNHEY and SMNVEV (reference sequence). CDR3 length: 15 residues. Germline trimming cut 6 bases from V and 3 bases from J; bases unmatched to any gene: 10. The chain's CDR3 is CASRTLPGGRYEQYF. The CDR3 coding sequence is TGTGCCAGCAGGACCCTCCCGGGAGGGCGCTACGAGCAGTACTTC.

The CDR3 loop reads CASSDLTDNQPQHF. The CDR3, as DNA: TGTGCCAGCAGTGATCTGACAGATAATCAGCCCCAGCATTTT. This sequence joins TRBV2 and TRBJ1-5; a weak D match, TRBD1 (5 bases). Trimming pared 3 bases from V and 4 bases from J, leaving 10 bases between. The CDR3 totals 14 residues. CDR1 and CDR2 (germline): SNHLY, FYNNEI.

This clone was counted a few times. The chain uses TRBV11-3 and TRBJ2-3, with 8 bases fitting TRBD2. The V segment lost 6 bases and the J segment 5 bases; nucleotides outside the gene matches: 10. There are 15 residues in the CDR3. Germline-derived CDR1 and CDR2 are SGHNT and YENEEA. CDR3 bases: TGTGCCAGCAGTCTTAGCGGGATCGATGTAGATACGCAGTATTTT. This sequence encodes CASSLSGIDVDTQYF.

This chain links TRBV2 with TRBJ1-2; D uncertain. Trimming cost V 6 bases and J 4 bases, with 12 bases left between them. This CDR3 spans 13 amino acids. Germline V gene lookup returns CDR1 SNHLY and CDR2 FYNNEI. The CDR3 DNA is TGTGCCAGCAGACCTGGACTGGGCTATGGCTACACCTTC. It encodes CASRPGLGYGYTF.

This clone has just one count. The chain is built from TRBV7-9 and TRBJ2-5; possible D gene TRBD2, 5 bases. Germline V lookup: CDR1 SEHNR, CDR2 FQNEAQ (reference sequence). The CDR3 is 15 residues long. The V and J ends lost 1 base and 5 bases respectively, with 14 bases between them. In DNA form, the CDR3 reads TGTGCCAGCAGCTTAGTTAAATCCGGGAATGAGACCCAGTACTTC. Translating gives CASSLVKSGNETQYF.

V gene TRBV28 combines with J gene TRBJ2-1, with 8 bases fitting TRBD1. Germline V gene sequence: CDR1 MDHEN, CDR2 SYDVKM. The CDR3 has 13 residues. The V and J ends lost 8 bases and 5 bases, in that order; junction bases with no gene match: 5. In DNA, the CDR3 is TGTGCCAGCCAGGGGGCGACTAACAATGAGCAGTTCTTC. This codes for CASQGATNNEQFF.

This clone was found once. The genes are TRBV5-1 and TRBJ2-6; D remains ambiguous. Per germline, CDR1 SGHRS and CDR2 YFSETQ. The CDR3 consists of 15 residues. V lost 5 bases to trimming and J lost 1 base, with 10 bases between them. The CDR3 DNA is TGCGCCAGCAGTCCGGGTCGGTCTGGGGCCAACGTCCTGACTTTC. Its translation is CASSPGRSGANVLTF.

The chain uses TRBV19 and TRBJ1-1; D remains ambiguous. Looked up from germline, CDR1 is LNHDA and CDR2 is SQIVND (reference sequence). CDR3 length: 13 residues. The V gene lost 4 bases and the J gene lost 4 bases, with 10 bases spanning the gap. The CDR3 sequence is CASSKYPGTEAFF. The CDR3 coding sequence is TGTGCCAGTAGTAAATATCCGGGCACTGAAGCTTTCTTT.

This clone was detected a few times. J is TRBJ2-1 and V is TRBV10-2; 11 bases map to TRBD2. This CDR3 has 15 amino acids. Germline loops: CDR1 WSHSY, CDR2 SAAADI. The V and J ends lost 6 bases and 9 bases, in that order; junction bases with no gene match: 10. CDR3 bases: TGCGCCAGCAGGTCCCCCCTAGCGGGAGGTGCTGAGCAGTTCTTC. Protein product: CASRSPLAGGAEQFF.

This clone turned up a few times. The CDR3 nucleotides are TGTGCCAGTAGTAATCTGTGGGGCGAGTACAATGAGCAGTTCTTC. As protein: CASSNLWGEYNEQFF. The V and J genes are TRBV19 and TRBJ2-1; possibly TRBD1 for D (5 bases). Trimming shortened V by 4 bases and J by 4 bases, and 14 bases separated the two germline ends. Germline V CDR1 and CDR2: LNHDA, SQIVND (reference sequence). The CDR3 is 15 residues long.